These T cell receptor beta chains were read from a single sample in a study of shared clonotypes between healthy human individuals. The repertoire was sequenced with immunoSEQ multiplex PCR; TCRdb's copy has only in-frame clones and lacks some. There are some 580,000 clones in the sample; roughly 98% occur only once, and 0.3% lies in the top ten. Sequencing was performed on naive CD8+ T cells sorted from blood. These TCRs come from a man aged 25-45 years in good health. Each CDR3 is given with its conserved first and last residue. Fields, in order: J gene, clone size, V gene, D gene, CDR3 protein, CDR3 DNA. D genes are given only for firm matches. Part of the rows lack a size; the others show once, few, many or a class for expanded clones.

>TRBJ2-7|-|TRBV29-1|-
CSVEDGLGYEQYF
TGCAGCGTTGAAGATGGGCTAGGCTACGAGCAGTACTTC
>TRBJ1-1|-|TRBV5-1|-
CASSLRTVNTEAFF
TGCGCCAGCAGCTTGAGGACGGTGAACACTGAAGCTTTCTTT
>TRBJ2-5|-|TRBV7-9|TRBD2
CASSFVGTTKGTRETQYF
TGTGCCAGCAGCTTCGTGGGGACTACAAAGGGTACCAGAGAGACCCAGTACTTC
>TRBJ1-5|-|TRBV27|-
CASSLSWVGGNQPQHF
TGTGCCAGCAGTTTATCGTGGGTCGGGGGCAATCAGCCCCAGCATTTT
>TRBJ2-7|-|TRBV7-9|-
CASSSLEGGDEQYF
TGTGCCAGCAGCTCGCTCGAAGGCGGGGACGAGCAGTACTTC
>TRBJ2-4|-|TRBV15|-
CATSGRDHPKNIQYF
TGTGCCACCAGCGGGAGAGATCACCCCAAAAACATTCAGTACTTC
>TRBJ2-7|-|TRBV7-8|TRBD2
CASSLETSGIVYEQYF
TGTGCCAGCAGTTTAGAGACTAGCGGGATCGTCTACGAGCAGTACTTC
>TRBJ2-1|-|TRBV14|-
CASSLTGEQFF
TGTGCCAGCAGCTTAACGGGGGAGCAGTTCTTC
>TRBJ1-5|-|TRBV10-3|TRBD1
CAISDRGHQPQHF
TGTGCCATCAGTGACAGGGGGCATCAGCCCCAGCATTTT
>TRBJ1-1|-|TRBV28|TRBD1
CASAPLGQGNTEAFF
TGTGCCAGCGCTCCCTTGGGACAGGGCAACACTGAAGCTTTCTTT
>TRBJ2-2|-|TRBV7-2|-
CASSLTVTFTGELFF
TGTGCCAGCAGCCTGACTGTAACCTTCACCGGGGAGCTGTTTTTT
>TRBJ1-2|-|TRBV11-2|-
CASSEWGNNGYTF
TGTGCCAGCAGCGAGTGGGGGAACAATGGCTACACCTTC
>TRBJ2-1|-|TRBV11-2|TRBD1
CASSLGPGTGESSYNEQFF
TGTGCCAGCAGCTTAGGCCCCGGGACAGGGGAGAGCTCCTACAATGAGCAGTTCTTC
>TRBJ2-5|-|TRBV4-1|TRBD2
CASSQGGVAGAGETQYF
TGCGCCAGCAGCCAAGGGGGCGTAGCGGGAGCTGGGGAGACCCAGTACTTC
>TRBJ2-1|once|TRBV5-4|-
CASSAPGRGVGEQFF
TGTGCCAGCAGCGCACCGGGACGAGGGGTTGGTGAGCAGTTCTTC
>TRBJ1-1|once|TRBV6-5|-
CASSSRVGVEAFF
TGTGCCAGCAGTTCCCGGGTCGGAGTTGAAGCTTTCTTT
>TRBJ2-1|-|TRBV11-2|TRBD2
CASSWEGRYNEQFF
TGTGCCAGCAGCTGGGAGGGCAGGTACAATGAGCAGTTCTTC
>TRBJ2-4|once|TRBV21-1|-
CASSKGVLDIQYF
TGTGCCAGCAGCAAAGGGGTTTTAGACATTCAGTACTTC
>TRBJ2-1|once|TRBV7-2|-
CASSLVSGSRNIYNEQFF
TGTGCCAGCAGCTTAGTTTCGGGTAGCCGAAACATATACAATGAGCAGTTCTTC
>TRBJ2-1|-|TRBV9|-
CASSSSGDEQFF
TGTGCCAGCAGCTCCTCGGGAGATGAGCAGTTCTTC
>TRBJ2-7|-|TRBV28|-
CASSPSRRPYEQYF
TGTGCCAGCAGTCCGTCCCGACGTCCCTACGAGCAGTACTTC
>TRBJ2-1|-|TRBV7-2|-
CASSLNPGHLYNEQFF
TGTGCCAGCAGTTTGAATCCGGGACACCTGTACAATGAGCAGTTCTTC
>TRBJ2-5|-|TRBV27|TRBD1
CASSNRDRGETQYF
TGTGCCAGCAGTAACCGGGACAGGGGAGAGACCCAGTACTTC
>TRBJ1-1|-|TRBV7-8|-
CASSLAPDYIEAFF
TGTGCCAGCAGCTTAGCCCCCGATTACATTGAAGCTTTCTTT
>TRBJ2-2|-|TRBV5-1|TRBD1
CASSFRQGNTGELFF
TGCGCCAGCAGCTTTCGACAGGGGAACACCGGGGAGCTGTTTTTT
>TRBJ2-3|-|TRBV20-1|-
CSGTRANF
TGCAGTGGAACGCGGGCTAACTTT
>TRBJ2-1|-|TRBV27|TRBD2
CASSPRTSGGYNEQFF
TGTGCCAGCAGTCCCAGAACTAGCGGGGGTTACAATGAGCAGTTCTTC
>TRBJ2-7|-|TRBV29-1|TRBD2
CSVGTSGSYEQYF
TGCAGCGTGGGGACTAGCGGTTCCTACGAGCAGTACTTC
>TRBJ2-2|-|TRBV4-3|-
CASSVDRFGTGELFF
TGCGCCAGCAGCGTTGACAGGTTCGGCACCGGGGAGCTGTTTTTT
>TRBJ2-7|-|TRBV11-3|-
CASSQPTDSYEQYF
TGTGCCAGCAGCCAACCGACGGATTCCTACGAGCAGTACTTC
>TRBJ2-4|-|TRBV11-2|-
CASSLGTFDGNIQYF
TGTGCCAGCAGCTTAGGGACATTTGATGGGAACATTCAGTACTTC
>TRBJ2-1|-|TRBV27|TRBD1
CASSSPGQGFNEQFF
TGTGCCAGCAGTTCACCGGGACAGGGATTCAATGAGCAGTTCTTC
>TRBJ2-5|-|TRBV2|-
CASMWRNQETQYF
TGTGCCAGCATGTGGAGGAACCAAGAGACCCAGTACTTC
>TRBJ2-7|-|TRBV20-1|-
CSARDTYEQYF
TGCAGTGCTAGAGACACCTACGAGCAGTACTTC
>TRBJ2-7|-|TRBV28|-
CASATVGQYPYEQYF
TGTGCCAGTGCCACGGTGGGGCAGTACCCCTACGAGCAGTACTTC
>TRBJ2-7|-|TRBV7-7|-
CASSLATGPLYEQYF
TGTGCCAGCAGCTTAGCGACAGGCCCCCTCTACGAGCAGTACTTC
>TRBJ2-2|-|TRBV7-9|TRBD2
CASRLTSVGDTGELFF
TGTGCCAGCAGACTGACTAGCGTCGGGGACACCGGGGAGCTGTTTTTT
>TRBJ2-7|-|TRBV7-6|-
CASGRVSLEQYF
TGTGCCAGCGGGCGGGTCTCCTTGGAGCAGTACTTC
>TRBJ1-2|-|TRBV18|-
CASSADSTLNYGYTF
TGTGCCAGCTCAGCCGACAGCACCTTAAACTATGGCTACACCTTC
>TRBJ2-7|-|TRBV27|TRBD1
CASSPSDRSSYEQYF
TGTGCCAGCAGTCCTTCGGACAGGAGCTCCTACGAGCAGTACTTC
>TRBJ2-2|-|TRBV7-3|TRBD1
CASSYTGGLAGELFF
TGTGCCAGCAGCTATACAGGGGGCCTTGCCGGGGAGCTGTTTTTT
>TRBJ2-7|-|TRBV7-9|TRBD1
CASSSTGADYEQYF
TGTGCCAGCAGCTCGACAGGGGCGGACTACGAGCAGTACTTC
>TRBJ2-7|-|TRBV27|-
CASSLRIGGGEQYF
TGTGCCAGCAGTTTAAGGATCGGGGGCGGGGAGCAGTACTTC
>TRBJ2-1|-|TRBV7-9|-
CASSAPVSGTFEQFF
TGTGCCAGCAGCGCGCCTGTGTCAGGGACTTTTGAGCAGTTCTTC
>TRBJ2-3|-|TRBV2|TRBD2
CASSEGLVVADTQYF
TGTGCCAGCAGTGAGGGACTAGTAGTTGCAGATACGCAGTATTTT